These 4 T cell receptor beta chains were all obtained from the same sample, sequenced in a study of CD8 T cells in ankylosing spondylitis. TCRdb itself ran the 5' RACE reads through MiXCR, one entry per CDR3 protein. Counted here are 250,000 to 350,000 distinct CDR3 sequences, around 20% occurring once; the ten biggest clones make up under 4%. Sequencing was performed on blood, either unsorted or a sorted T cell fraction (not recorded which). The receptors were sampled from a female donor with ankylosing spondylitis or in good health (not recorded which).

This clonotype was detected only a few times. The chain has TRBV12-3 or TRBV12-4 and TRBJ2-3, with 10 bases that match TRBD1. The CDR3 runs to 16 residues. J was trimmed by 2 bases and V by 6 bases; bases with no gene match: 8. The chain's CDR3 is CASRVRDRGFTDTQYF. In DNA, the CDR3 is TGTGCCAGCAGGGTCCGGGACAGGGGATTCACAGATACGCAGTATTTT.

V usage is TRBV11-2 and J usage is TRBJ2-7, with D hard to call. Trimming took off 5 bases at V and 6 bases at J, with 17 bases between the two ends. The CDR3 sequence is 14 residues long. Germline V gene lookup returns CDR1 SGHAT and CDR2 FQNNGV. In DNA, the CDR3 is TGTGCCAGCAGCCTTAGCAGAACCCTGGGCGAGCAGTACTTC. Residues: CASSLSRTLGEQYF.

The chain uses TRBV12-3 or TRBV12-4 and TRBJ2-6; D is unclear. There are 16 residues in the CDR3. V gave up 5 bases and J gave up 0 bases, with 11 bases separating them. The DNA for the CDR3 is TGTGCCAGCAGTCCGCCGGGTTACTCTGGGGCCAACGTCCTGACTTTC. Amino acid sequence: CASSPPGYSGANVLTF.

This clonotype was detected a few times. V usage is TRBV4-3 and J usage is TRBJ2-3; 9 nucleotides align to TRBD2. Germline V CDR1 and CDR2: LGHNA, YSLEER. Trimming took 5 bases from V and 3 from J; bases not matched to a gene: 6. The CDR3 is 15 amino acids. The CDR3 DNA reads as TGCGCCAGCAGCTTATTTAGCGGGAGTACAGATACGCAGTATTTT. Its protein is CASSLFSGSTDTQYF.